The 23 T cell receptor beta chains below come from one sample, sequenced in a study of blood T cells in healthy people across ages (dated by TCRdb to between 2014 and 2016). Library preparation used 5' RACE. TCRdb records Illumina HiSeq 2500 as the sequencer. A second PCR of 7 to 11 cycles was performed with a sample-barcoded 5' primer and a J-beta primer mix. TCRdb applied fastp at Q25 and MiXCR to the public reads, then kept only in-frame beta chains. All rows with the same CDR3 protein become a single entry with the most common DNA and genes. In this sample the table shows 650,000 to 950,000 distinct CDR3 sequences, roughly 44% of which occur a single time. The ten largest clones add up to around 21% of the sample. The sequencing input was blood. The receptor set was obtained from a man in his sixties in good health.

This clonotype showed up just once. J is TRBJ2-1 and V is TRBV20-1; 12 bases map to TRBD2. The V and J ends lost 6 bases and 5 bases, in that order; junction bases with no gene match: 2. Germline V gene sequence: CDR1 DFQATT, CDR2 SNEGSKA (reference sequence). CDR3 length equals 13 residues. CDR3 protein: CSARTSGDNEQFF. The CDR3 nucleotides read TGCAGTGCGAGGACTAGCGGGGACAATGAGCAGTTCTTC.

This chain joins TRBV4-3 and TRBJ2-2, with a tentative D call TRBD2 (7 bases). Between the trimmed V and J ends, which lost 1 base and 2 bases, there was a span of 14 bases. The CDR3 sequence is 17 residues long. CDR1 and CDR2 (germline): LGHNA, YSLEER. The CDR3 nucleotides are TGCGCCAGCAGCCAAGGCCCGGGGGGCTTAAACACCGGGGAGCTGTTTTTT. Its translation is CASSQGPGGLNTGELFF.

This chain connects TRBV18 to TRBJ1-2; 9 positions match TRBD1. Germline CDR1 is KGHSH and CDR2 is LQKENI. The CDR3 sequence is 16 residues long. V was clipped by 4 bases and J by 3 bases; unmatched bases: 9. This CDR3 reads CASSQMTGGEDYGYTF. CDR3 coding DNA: TGTGCCAGCTCACAGATGACAGGGGGTGAAGACTATGGCTACACCTTC.

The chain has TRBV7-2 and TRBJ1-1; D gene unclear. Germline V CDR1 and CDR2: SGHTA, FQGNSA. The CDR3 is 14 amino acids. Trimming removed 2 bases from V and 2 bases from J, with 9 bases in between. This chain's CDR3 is CASSLNPANTEAFF. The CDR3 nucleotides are TGTGCCAGCAGCTTAAATCCCGCCAACACTGAAGCTTTCTTT.

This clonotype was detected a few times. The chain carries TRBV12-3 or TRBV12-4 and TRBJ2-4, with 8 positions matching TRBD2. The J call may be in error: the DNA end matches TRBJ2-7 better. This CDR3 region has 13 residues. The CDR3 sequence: CASSRERGYEQYF. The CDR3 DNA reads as TGTGCCAGCAGTCGAGAGCGGGGGTACGAGCAGTACTTC.

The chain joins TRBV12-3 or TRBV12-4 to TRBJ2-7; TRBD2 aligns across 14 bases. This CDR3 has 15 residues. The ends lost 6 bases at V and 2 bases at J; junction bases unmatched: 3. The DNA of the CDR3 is TGTGCCAGCAGCCGACTAGCGGGGGGGGCCTACGAGCAGTACTTC. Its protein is CASSRLAGGAYEQYF.

The CDR3 is CASSWDKHMQETQYF. CDR3 nucleotide sequence: TGCGCCAGCAGCTGGGACAAACACATGCAAGAGACCCAGTACTTC. V gene TRBV5-1 combines with J gene TRBJ2-5; a weak D match, TRBD1 (6 bases). The V gene lost 3 bases and the J gene lost 2 bases, with 14 bases spanning the gap. The V gene's germline CDR1 is SGHRS and CDR2 YFSETQ. The CDR3 has 15 amino acids. Combining the CDR3 with reference TRBV5-1 and TRBJ2-5 gives the whole variable domain KAGVTQTPRYLIKTRGQQVTLSCSPISGHRSVSWYQQTPGQGLQFLFEYFSETQRNKGNFPGRFSGRQFSNSRSEMNVSTLELGDSALYLCASSWDKHMQETQYFGPGTRLLVL.

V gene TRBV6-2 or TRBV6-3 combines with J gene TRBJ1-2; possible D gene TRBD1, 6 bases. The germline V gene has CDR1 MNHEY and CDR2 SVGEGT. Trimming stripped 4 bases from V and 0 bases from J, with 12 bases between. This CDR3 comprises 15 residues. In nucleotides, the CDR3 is TGTGCCAGCAGTTTAACCAGGGGACCTAACTATGGCTACACCTTC. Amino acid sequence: CASSLTRGPNYGYTF.

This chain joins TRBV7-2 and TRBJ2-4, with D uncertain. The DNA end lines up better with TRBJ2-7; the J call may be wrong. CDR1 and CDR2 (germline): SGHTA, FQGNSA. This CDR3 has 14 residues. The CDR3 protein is CASSYTSGYYEQYF. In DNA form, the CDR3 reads TGTGCCAGCAGCTATACATCGGGTTACTACGAGCAGTACTTC.

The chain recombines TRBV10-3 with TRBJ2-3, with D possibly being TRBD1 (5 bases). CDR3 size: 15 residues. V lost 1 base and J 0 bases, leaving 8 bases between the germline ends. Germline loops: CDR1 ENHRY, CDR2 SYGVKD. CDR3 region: CAISEWGTSTDTQYF. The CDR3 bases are TGTGCCATCAGTGAGTGGGGCACGAGCACAGATACGCAGTATTTT.

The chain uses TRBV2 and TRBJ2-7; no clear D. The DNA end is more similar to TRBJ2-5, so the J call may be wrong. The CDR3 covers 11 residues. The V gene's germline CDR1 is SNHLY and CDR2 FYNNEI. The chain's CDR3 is CASSPGQTQYF. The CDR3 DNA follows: TGTGCCAGCAGTCCTGGGCAGACCCAGTACTTC.

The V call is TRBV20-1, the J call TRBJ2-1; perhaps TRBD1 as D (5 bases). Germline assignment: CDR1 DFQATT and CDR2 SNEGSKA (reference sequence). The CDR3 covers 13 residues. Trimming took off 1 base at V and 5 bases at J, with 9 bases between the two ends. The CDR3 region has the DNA TGCAGTGCTAGAGGGGGCCACGACAATGAGCAGTTCTTC. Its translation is CSARGGHDNEQFF.

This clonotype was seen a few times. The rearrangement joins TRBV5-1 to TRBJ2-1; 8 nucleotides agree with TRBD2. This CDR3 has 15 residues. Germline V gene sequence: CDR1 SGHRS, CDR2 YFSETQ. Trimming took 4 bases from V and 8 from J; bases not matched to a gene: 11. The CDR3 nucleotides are TGCGCCAGCAGCCAAGGACTAGCCGGGGGGGATGAGCAGTTCTTC. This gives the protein CASSQGLAGGDEQFF.

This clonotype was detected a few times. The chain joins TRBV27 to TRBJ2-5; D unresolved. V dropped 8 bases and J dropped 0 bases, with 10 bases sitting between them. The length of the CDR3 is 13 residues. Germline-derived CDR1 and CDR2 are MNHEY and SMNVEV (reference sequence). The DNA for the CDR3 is TGTGCCAGCCAGCGAAAGTACCAAGAGACCCAGTACTTC. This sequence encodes CASQRKYQETQYF.

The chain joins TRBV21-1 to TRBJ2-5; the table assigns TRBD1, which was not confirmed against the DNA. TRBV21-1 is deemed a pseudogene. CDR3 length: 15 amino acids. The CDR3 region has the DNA TGTGCCAGCAGCAAGGGTCAGGGCAGGGGGGAGACCCAGTACTTC. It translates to CASSKGQGRGETQYF.

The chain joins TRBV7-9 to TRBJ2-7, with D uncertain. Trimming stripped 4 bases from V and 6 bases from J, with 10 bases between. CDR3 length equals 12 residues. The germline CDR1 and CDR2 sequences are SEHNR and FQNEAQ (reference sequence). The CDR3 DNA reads TGTGCCAGCAGCTCAACGCCGGGCGAGCAGTACTTC. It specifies CASSSTPGEQYF.

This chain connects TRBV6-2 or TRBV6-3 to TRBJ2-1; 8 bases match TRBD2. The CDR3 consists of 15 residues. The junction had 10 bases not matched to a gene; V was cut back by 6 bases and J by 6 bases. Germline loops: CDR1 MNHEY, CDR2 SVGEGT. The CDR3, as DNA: TGTGCCAGCAGGCAAGCGGGGGCATCGGGCAATGAGCAGTTCTTC. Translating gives CASRQAGASGNEQFF.

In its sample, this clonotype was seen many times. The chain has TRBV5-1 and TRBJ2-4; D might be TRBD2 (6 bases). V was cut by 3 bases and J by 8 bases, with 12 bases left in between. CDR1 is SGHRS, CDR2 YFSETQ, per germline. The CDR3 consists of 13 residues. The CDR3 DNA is TGCGCCAGCAGCTACGGCTCTAGCGACATTCAGTACTTC. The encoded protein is CASSYGSSDIQYF.

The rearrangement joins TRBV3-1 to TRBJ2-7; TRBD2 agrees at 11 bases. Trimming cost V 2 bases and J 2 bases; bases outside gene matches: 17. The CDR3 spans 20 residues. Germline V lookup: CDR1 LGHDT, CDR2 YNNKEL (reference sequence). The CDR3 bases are TGTGCCAGCAGCCAAATATCCTGGGGAACTAGCGGGGGTCGCCCCTACGAGCAGTACTTC. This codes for CASSQISWGTSGGRPYEQYF.

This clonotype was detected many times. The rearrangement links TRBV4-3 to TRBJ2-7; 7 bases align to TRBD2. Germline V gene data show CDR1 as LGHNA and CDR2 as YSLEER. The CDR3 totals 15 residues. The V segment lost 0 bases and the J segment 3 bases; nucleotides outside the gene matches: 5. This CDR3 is CASSQDYGRNYEQYF. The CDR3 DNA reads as TGCGCCAGCAGCCAAGATTACGGGAGGAACTACGAGCAGTACTTC.

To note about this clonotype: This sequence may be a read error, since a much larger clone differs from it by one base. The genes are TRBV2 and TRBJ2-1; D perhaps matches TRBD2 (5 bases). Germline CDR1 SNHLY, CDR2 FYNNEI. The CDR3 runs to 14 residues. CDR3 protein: CASTILASYSEQFF. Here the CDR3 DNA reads TGTGCCAGCACTATCCTAGCTAGCTACAGTGAGCAGTTCTTC.

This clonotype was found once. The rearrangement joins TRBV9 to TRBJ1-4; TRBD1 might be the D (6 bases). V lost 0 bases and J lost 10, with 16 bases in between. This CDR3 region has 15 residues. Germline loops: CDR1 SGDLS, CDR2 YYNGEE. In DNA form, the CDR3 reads TGTGCCAGCAGCGTAGAAGGGGGACACCTGGGAAAACTGTTTTTT. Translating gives CASSVEGGHLGKLFF. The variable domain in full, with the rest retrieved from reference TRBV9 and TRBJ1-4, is DSGVTQTPKHLITATGQRVTLRCSPRSGDLSVYWYQQSLDQGLQFLIQYYNGEERAKGNILERFSAQQFPDLHSELNLSSLELGDSALYFCASSVEGGHLGKLFFGSGTQLSVL.

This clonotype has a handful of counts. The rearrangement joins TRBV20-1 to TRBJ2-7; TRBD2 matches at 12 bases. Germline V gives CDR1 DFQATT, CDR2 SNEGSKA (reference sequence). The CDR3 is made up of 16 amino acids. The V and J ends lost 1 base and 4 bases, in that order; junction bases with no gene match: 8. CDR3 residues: CSARGTSGAPIYEQYF. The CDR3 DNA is TGCAGTGCTAGAGGGACTAGCGGGGCTCCAATATACGAGCAGTACTTC.